This TCR beta chain was recovered during a study of T cells in Graves' hyperthyroidism and ophthalmopathy. The study's findings and limits: With a median lead of approximately 6.4 months before onset, the model predicted ophthalmopathy.

CDR3 size: 16 residues. Germline loops: CDR1 KGHSH, CDR2 LQKENI. Trimming removed 2 bases from V and 8 bases from J, with 18 bases in between. What was amplified from RNA transcripts were TCR beta CDR3 regions. Initially, a first-round RT-PCR of the TCR CDR3 employed the HTBI primer set. TCRdb re-derived calls from the multiplex PCR reads in MiXCR, one entry per CDR3 protein. The data contain about 420,000 distinct CDR3 sequences, 15% to 18% of them singletons. This clonotype was recorded at least ten times. The antigen remains undetermined. This chain links TRBV18 with TRBJ1-4; perhaps TRBD1 as D (6 bases). Sequenced material: blood. The TCR originated in a woman in her late teens or twenties with Graves' hyperthyroidism. CDR3 residues: CASSPVGPGVEEKLFF. CDR3 DNA: TGTGCCAGCTCACCAGTGGGGCCAGGGGTAGAAGAAAAACTGTTTTTT.